Following are 13 T cell receptor beta chains from one sample sequenced in a study of cytomegalovirus exposure and HLA in healthy donors. Primers included in the PCR were 60 Vbeta and 13 Jbeta primers. Clones were sequenced by immunoSEQ multiplex PCR, and TCRdb holds only the in-frame ones, with some missing. The data hold tens of thousands of clones, with around 67% observed a single time. Sequenced material: PBMCs. These receptors originate from a woman aged 25 to 39 in good health and CMV-seronegative.

This clone was observed a few times. The rearrangement joins TRBV28 to TRBJ2-1; 11 bases line up with TRBD2. Germline loops: CDR1 MDHEN, CDR2 SYDVKM. This CDR3 region has 15 residues. V lost 2 bases and J lost 7; bases outside the gene matches: 4. CDR3 DNA: TGTGCCAGCAGTTTACAGGCTAGCGGGGGGAATGAGCAGTTCTTC. Encoded protein: CASSLQASGGNEQFF.

This chain uses TRBV28 with TRBJ1-2; TRBD1 matches at 7 bases. Trimming took 7 bases from V and 0 from J; bases not matched to a gene: 5. Germline CDR1 is MDHEN and CDR2 is SYDVKM. The CDR3 runs 14 residues. The CDR3 DNA sequence: TGTGCCAGCAACCAACAGGGGCCTAACTATGGCTACACCTTC. This encodes CASNQQGPNYGYTF.

This rearrangement joins TRBV18 to TRBJ2-1; maybe TRBD1 (6 bases). The CDR3 has 13 residues. CDR1 KGHSH and CDR2 LQKENI come from the germline V gene. The ends were cut back, 2 bases at V and 9 bases at J, with 11 bases in the middle. The CDR3 region is CASSPVRGREQFF. For the CDR3, the DNA is TGTGCCAGCTCACCAGTCAGGGGCCGTGAGCAGTTCTTC. The variable domain in full, with the rest retrieved from reference TRBV18 and TRBJ2-1, is NAGVMQNPRHLVRRRGQEARLRCSPMKGHSHVYWYRQLPEEGLKFMVYLQKENIIDESGMPKERFSAEFPKEGPSILRIQQVVRGDSAAYFCASSPVRGREQFFGPGTRLTVL.

This clone was detected a few times. V gene TRBV7-3 combines with J gene TRBJ2-1, with TRBD2 identical over 7 bases. The germline CDR1 and CDR2 sequences are SGHTA and FQGTGA. J was trimmed by 1 base and V by 5 bases; bases with no gene match: 5. This CDR3 is built from 15 residues. The CDR3 coding sequence is TGTGCCAGCAGCCCGACTAGCCTTTCCTACAATGAGCAGTTCTTC. Translation gives CASSPTSLSYNEQFF.

The gene calls are TRBV5-1 and TRBJ2-7; D remains unclear. The CDR3 consists of 15 residues. From germline, CDR1 is SGHRS and CDR2 YFSETQ. The V and J ends lost 0 bases and 6 bases respectively, with 16 bases between them. The CDR3 loop is CASSLDGQPTLEQYF. For the CDR3, the DNA is TGCGCCAGCAGCTTGGATGGGCAGCCGACCCTCGAGCAGTACTTC. Variable domain in full (rest from reference TRBV5-1 and TRBJ2-7): KAGVTQTPRYLIKTRGQQVTLSCSPISGHRSVSWYQQTPGQGLQFLFEYFSETQRNKGNFPGRFSGRQFSNSRSEMNVSTLELGDSALYLCASSLDGQPTLEQYFGPGTRLTVT.

The table lists this clone with a few counts. V and J are TRBV4-3 and TRBJ1-2; D unclear. The CDR3 is 11 residues long. Trimming left V 6 bases short and J 8 bases short, with 10 bases between. Germline assignment: CDR1 LGHNA and CDR2 YSLEER. CDR3 residues: CASSRGEGYTF. The CDR3 DNA reads TGCGCCAGCAGTCGAGGCGAAGGCTACACCTTC.

The table lists this clone with a few counts. The J gene is TRBJ2-3, the V gene TRBV5-6; 11 bases map to TRBD2. Germline CDR1 SGHDT, CDR2 YYEEEE. J gave up 2 bases and V 2 bases, and 4 bases lay outside the gene matches. The CDR3 has 16 residues. The CDR3 loop is CASSFSGGASTDTQYF. For the CDR3, the DNA is TGTGCCAGCAGCTTTAGCGGGGGGGCCTCCACAGATACGCAGTATTTT.

The chain has TRBV5-4 and TRBJ2-7; D is possibly TRBD1 (6 bases). V was shortened by 3 bases and J by 9 bases, with 16 bases between the two germline ends. CDR3 length: 13 amino acids. CDR1 is SGHNT and CDR2 is YYREEE in the germline V gene (reference sequence). DNA for the CDR3: TGTGCCAGCAGCTATGACAGGTCCCGGGGGCAGTACTTC. Residues: CASSYDRSRGQYF. Combining the CDR3 with reference TRBV5-4 and TRBJ2-7 gives the whole variable domain ETGVTQSPTHLIKTRGQQVTLRCSSQSGHNTVSWYQQALGQGPQFIFQYYREEENGRGNFPPRFSGLQFPNYSSELNVNALELDDSALYLCASSYDRSRGQYFGPGTRLTVT.

This clone came up once. The gene calls are TRBV2 and TRBJ1-5; unclear D gene. Germline values: CDR1 SNHLY, CDR2 FYNNEI. Trimming took 6 bases from V and 1 from J, leaving 13 bases between them. This CDR3 contains 15 residues. For the CDR3, the DNA is TGTGCCAGCAGGGTGGACCCGGGGAGCAATCAGCCCCAGCATTTT. Its translation is CASRVDPGSNQPQHF.

The V call is TRBV30, the J call TRBJ1-2; the D is unclear. From germline, CDR1 is GTSNPN and CDR2 SVGIG (reference sequence). This CDR3 region has 13 residues. V gave up 1 base and J gave up 2 bases, with 8 bases separating them. In DNA form, the CDR3 reads TGTGCCTGGAGTGAGTGGGAGAACTATGGCTACACCTTC. Its protein product is CAWSEWENYGYTF.

This chain links TRBV4-2 with TRBJ2-5, with D perhaps matching TRBD1 (5 bases). Looked up from germline, CDR1 is LGHNA and CDR2 is YNFKEQ. The CDR3 runs 14 residues. Trimming cost V 0 bases and J 2 bases, with 7 bases left between them. The DNA for the CDR3 is TGTGCCAGCAGCCAAGAAGACAGACAAGAGACCCAGTACTTC. It specifies CASSQEDRQETQYF.

The chain couples TRBV7-6 to TRBJ2-7, with 10 bases identical to TRBD2. Germline loops: CDR1 SGHVS, CDR2 FNYEAQ. V lost 1 base to trimming and J lost 2 bases; unmatched junction nucleotides: 8. This CDR3 has 17 amino acids. In DNA form, the CDR3 reads TGTGCCAGCAGCTTAGGGATAGCGGGGGGCCGGGCCTACGAGCAGTACTTC. This codes for CASSLGIAGGRAYEQYF.

This sequence joins TRBV30 and TRBJ2-1; the match to TRBD2 covers 7 bases. The CDR3 contains 14 residues. From germline, CDR1 is GTSNPN and CDR2 SVGIG (reference sequence). The V gene end was trimmed by 0 bases and the J gene end by 4 bases; junction bases not matched to a gene: 3. The CDR3: CAWSVGTTYNEQFF. CDR3 in DNA: TGTGCCTGGAGTGTCGGGACTACTTACAATGAGCAGTTCTTC.